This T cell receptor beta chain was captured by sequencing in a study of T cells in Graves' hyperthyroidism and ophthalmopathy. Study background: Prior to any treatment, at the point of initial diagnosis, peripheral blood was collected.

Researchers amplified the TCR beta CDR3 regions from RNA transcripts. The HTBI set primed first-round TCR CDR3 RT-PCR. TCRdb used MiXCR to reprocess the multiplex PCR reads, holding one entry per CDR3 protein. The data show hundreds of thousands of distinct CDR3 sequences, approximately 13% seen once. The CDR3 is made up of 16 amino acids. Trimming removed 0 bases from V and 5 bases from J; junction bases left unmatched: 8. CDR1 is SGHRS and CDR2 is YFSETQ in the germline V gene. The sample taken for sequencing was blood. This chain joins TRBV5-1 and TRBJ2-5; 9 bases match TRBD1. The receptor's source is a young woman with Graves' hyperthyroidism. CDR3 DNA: TGCGCCAGCAGCTTGGTCGGCGGGACAGGGAGCGAGACCCAGTACTTC. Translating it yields CASSLVGGTGSETQYF.